The 14 T cell receptor beta chains below all came from one sample that was sequenced in a study of technical replicates of blood from a handful of donors. Assay: immunoSEQ multiplex PCR; the TCRdb copy retains only in-frame clones and omits some. The sample has more than 90,000 clones, about 96% seen once; the top ten hold approximately 0.26%. Sequencing was done on a sample of T cells isolated from PBMCs. The receptors stem from a human donor in good health.

The CDR3 DNA reads as TGTGCCAGCAGCCCCCCTTCCTACAATGAGCAGTTCTTC. This gives the protein CASSPPSYNEQFF. This chain uses TRBV7-9 with TRBJ2-1; D remains unclear. The CDR3 length is 13 residues. V was pared by 5 bases and J by 1 base, with 6 bases between. CDR1 and CDR2 from the germline V gene are SEHNR and FQNEAQ (reference sequence).

The chain employs TRBV27 and TRBJ1-4; 9 bases are shared with TRBD1. With 6 bases clipped from V and 8 bases from J, the junction kept 13 bases outside the gene matches. This CDR3 contains 16 residues. Germline V CDR1 and CDR2: MNHEY, SMNVEV (reference sequence). The CDR3: CASRPLDRGAREKLFF. Here the CDR3 DNA reads TGTGCCAGCAGGCCGCTGGACAGGGGAGCTAGAGAAAAACTGTTTTTT.

This chain links TRBV7-2 with TRBJ2-7; D is perhaps TRBD2 (5 bases). The CDR3 extends over 12 amino acids. CDR1 is SGHTA, CDR2 FQGNSA, per germline. Trimming removed 1 base at V and 6 bases at J, with 7 bases between. The CDR3 spells CASSLVAREQYF. CDR3 nucleotide sequence: TGTGCCAGCAGCTTAGTAGCGCGCGAGCAGTACTTC. The full variable domain, with the rest looked up from reference TRBV7-2 and TRBJ2-7, is GAGVSQSPSNKVTEKGKDVELRCDPISGHTALYWYRQSLGQGLEFLIYFQGNSAPDKSGLPSDRFSAERTGGSVSTLTIQRTQQEDSAVYLCASSLVAREQYFGPGTRLTVT.

The chain joins TRBV10-3 to TRBJ2-7; TRBD1 aligns across 9 bases. V trimming: 5 bases; J trimming: 0 bases; junction bases outside the gene matches: 11. The germline gives CDR1 ENHRY, CDR2 SYGVKD. The length of the CDR3 is 17 residues. The CDR3 bases are TGTGCCATCAGTCCCCAACGGACAGGGGACATCTCCTACGAGCAGTACTTC. Translating gives CAISPQRTGDISYEQYF.

The chain joins TRBV29-1 to TRBJ1-5, with a possible D match to TRBD1 (6 bases). This CDR3 is 14 amino acids long. V lost 4 bases, J lost 0 bases, and 10 bases lay in between. In germline, CDR1 is SQVTM, CDR2 ANQGSEA. CDR3 sequence reads: CSVVQGYSNQPQHF. The CDR3, as DNA: TGCAGCGTTGTGCAGGGGTATAGCAATCAGCCCCAGCATTTT.

This chain links TRBV14 with TRBJ2-3, with TRBD2 matching 10 bases. Trimming removed 8 bases from V and 8 bases from J; junction bases left unmatched: 13. Germline lookup yields CDR1 SGHDN and CDR2 FVKESK. The length of the CDR3 is 15 residues. The CDR3 nucleotides are TGTGCCAGCGGGCAGATCGGACTAGCGGCATCTACGCAGTATTTT. This translates into CASGQIGLAASTQYF.

J is TRBJ2-1 and V is TRBV28; the match to TRBD2 covers 9 bases. The V gene's germline CDR1 is MDHEN and CDR2 SYDVKM. This CDR3 has 15 residues. Unmatched junction bases numbered 8, after V lost 7 bases and J lost 4 bases. The CDR3 loop is CASIASGDLYNEQFF. The DNA for the CDR3 is TGTGCCAGCATTGCTAGCGGGGACCTTTACAATGAGCAGTTCTTC.

The rearrangement joins TRBV5-1 to TRBJ1-2, with 8 bases that match TRBD1. Germline V gives CDR1 SGHRS, CDR2 YFSETQ. The V and J ends lost 4 bases and 6 bases, in that order; junction bases with no gene match: 11. This CDR3 spans 15 amino acids. CDR3 bases: TGCGCCAGCAGCGTAGAAGTCGGACAGGGAGATGGCTACACCTTC. Amino acids: CASSVEVGQGDGYTF.

The chain joins TRBV5-1 to TRBJ2-7; 8 bases are shared with TRBD1. The germline V gene has CDR1 SGHRS and CDR2 YFSETQ. Trimming at V came to 4 bases and at J to 6 bases, leaving 12 bases not matched to a gene. This CDR3 has 15 amino acids. In DNA, the CDR3 is TGCGCCAGCAGCCCGGGGACAGGTTGGGTCCTCGAGCAGTACTTC. It is translated as CASSPGTGWVLEQYF.

V and J are TRBV2 and TRBJ2-3; 7 bases match TRBD2. The CDR3 length is 15 residues. The J segment lost 2 bases and the V segment lost 4 bases, leaving 6 bases of the junction unmatched. Germline lookup yields CDR1 SNHLY and CDR2 FYNNEI. Here the CDR3 DNA reads TGTGCCAGCAGTGTGAAGCGGGGCCCCACAGATACGCAGTATTTT. Protein: CASSVKRGPTDTQYF.

The gene calls are TRBV14 and TRBJ2-5; possibly TRBD1 for D (6 bases). Germline CDR1 SGHDN, CDR2 FVKESK. The CDR3 has 15 amino acids. V was cut by 1 base and J by 7 bases, with 16 bases left in between. CDR3 amino acids: CASSQGFQGLGTQYF. The CDR3 coding sequence is TGTGCCAGCAGCCAAGGTTTTCAGGGGCTTGGGACCCAGTACTTC.

The chain carries TRBV6-6 and TRBJ2-5, with D perhaps TRBD1 (5 bases). The DNA end is a closer match to TRBJ2-7, so the J assignment may be wrong. Germline values: CDR1 MNHNY, CDR2 SVGAGI (reference sequence). The CDR3 covers 14 residues. The chain's CDR3 is CASSYSTVSYEQYF. The CDR3 coding sequence is TGTGCCAGCAGTTACTCGACAGTTTCCTACGAGCAGTACTTC.

J is TRBJ2-4 and V is TRBV7-9; weak D call: TRBD1 (6 bases). The V end lost 4 bases, the J end lost 2 bases, and 9 bases lay between the germline ends. Looked up from germline, CDR1 is SEHNR and CDR2 is FQNEAQ (reference sequence). The CDR3 sequence is 14 residues long. This CDR3 is CASSYDRSKNIQYF. In DNA form, the CDR3 reads TGTGCCAGCAGCTACGACAGGTCCAAAAACATTCAGTACTTC.

The genes are TRBV5-1 and TRBJ1-3, with 9 bases that match TRBD1. CDR3 length: 15 amino acids. Germline CDR1 is SGHRS and CDR2 is YFSETQ. J gave up 0 bases and V 5 bases, and 3 bases lay outside the gene matches. DNA for the CDR3: TGCGCCAGCAGGGAGGGACAGGGCTCTGGAAACACCATATATTTT. Translation: CASREGQGSGNTIYF.